Reported below is one TCR beta chain. Its antigen remains unknown. TCRdb reanalysed the reads using MiXCR and keeps one entry per CDR3 protein. This sample has a few hundred thousand distinct CDR3 sequences; approximately 22% occur once, and the top ten carry roughly 20%. The data were taken from a study of T cell repertoires in cytomegalovirus infection. Across the whole study: CMV epitopes, recently identified HLA-C-restricted and well-studied HLA-B-restricted, were used. Evidence of both CMV infection and a matching HLA type came from public TCR beta signatures. General observations from the study: Predominance within the ex vivo response was attributable to HLA-C-restricted CMV-specific TCR beta clonotypes.

V was cut by 0 bases and J by 4 bases, with 12 bases left in between. The CDR3 covers 14 residues. In germline, CDR1 is GTSNPN, CDR2 SVGIG (reference sequence). The clonotype originates from a human donor in good health (CMV status not recorded). Some clones in this sample may be carry-over from other donors' samples. Here the sequenced sample was cultured PBMCs, taken from culture after CMV antigen stimulation. The J gene is TRBJ1-1, the V gene TRBV30; no definite D call. As DNA, the CDR3 is TGTGCCTGGAGTGTACGTAGGGTCGCCACTGAAGCTTTCTTT. Amino acids: CAWSVRRVATEAFF.